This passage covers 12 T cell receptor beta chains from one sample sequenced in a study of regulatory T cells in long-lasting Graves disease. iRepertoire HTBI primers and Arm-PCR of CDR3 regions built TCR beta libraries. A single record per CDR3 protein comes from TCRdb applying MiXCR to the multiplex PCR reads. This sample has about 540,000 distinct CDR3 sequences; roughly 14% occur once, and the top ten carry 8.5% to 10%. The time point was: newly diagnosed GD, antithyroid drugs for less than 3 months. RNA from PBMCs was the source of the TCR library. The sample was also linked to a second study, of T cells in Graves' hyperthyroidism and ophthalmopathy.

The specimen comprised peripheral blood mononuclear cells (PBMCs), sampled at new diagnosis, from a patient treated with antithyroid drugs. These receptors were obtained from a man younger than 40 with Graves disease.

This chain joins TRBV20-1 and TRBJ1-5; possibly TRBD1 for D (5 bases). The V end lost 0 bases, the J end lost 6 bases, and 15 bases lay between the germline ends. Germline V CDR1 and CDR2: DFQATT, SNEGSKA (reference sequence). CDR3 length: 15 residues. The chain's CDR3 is CSARDPAGFGQPQHF. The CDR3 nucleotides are TGCAGTGCTAGAGATCCCGCAGGGTTCGGTCAGCCCCAGCATTTT.

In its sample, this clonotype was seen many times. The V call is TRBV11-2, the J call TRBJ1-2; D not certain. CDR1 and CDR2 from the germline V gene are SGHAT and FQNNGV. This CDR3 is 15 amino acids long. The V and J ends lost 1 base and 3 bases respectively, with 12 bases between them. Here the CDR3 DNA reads TGTGCCAGCAGCTTAGGGCCCGCAGGATACTATGGCTACACCTTC. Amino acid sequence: CASSLGPAGYYGYTF. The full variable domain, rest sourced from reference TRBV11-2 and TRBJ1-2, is EAGVAQSPRYKIIEKRQSVAFWCNPISGHATLYWYQQILGQGPKLLIQFQNNGVVDDSQLPKDRFSAERLKGVDSTLKIQPAKLEDSAVYLCASSLGPAGYYGYTFGSGTRLTVV.

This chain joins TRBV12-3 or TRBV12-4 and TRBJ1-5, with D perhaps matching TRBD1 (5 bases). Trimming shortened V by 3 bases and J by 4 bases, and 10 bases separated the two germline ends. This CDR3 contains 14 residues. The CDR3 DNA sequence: TGTGCCAGCAGTTTTTTGTCAGGGAATCAGCCCCAGCATTTT. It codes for CASSFLSGNQPQHF.

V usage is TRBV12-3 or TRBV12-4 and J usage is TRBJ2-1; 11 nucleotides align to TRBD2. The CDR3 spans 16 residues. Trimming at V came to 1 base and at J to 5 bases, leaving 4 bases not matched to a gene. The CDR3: CASSLGTSGSHNEQFF. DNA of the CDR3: TGTGCCAGCAGTTTAGGTACTAGCGGGAGTCACAATGAGCAGTTCTTC.

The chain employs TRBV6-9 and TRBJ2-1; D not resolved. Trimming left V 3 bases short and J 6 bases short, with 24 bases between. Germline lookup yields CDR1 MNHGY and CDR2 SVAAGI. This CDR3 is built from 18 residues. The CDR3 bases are TGTGCCAGCAGTTACCCGGAATCGGACCCCGAAGATTTCAATGAGCAGTTCTTC. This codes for CASSYPESDPEDFNEQFF.

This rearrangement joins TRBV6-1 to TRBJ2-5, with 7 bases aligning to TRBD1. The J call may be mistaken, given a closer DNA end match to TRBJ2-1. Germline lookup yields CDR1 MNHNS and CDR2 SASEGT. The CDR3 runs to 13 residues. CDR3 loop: CASSTTGMDEQFF. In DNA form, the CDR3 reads TGTGCCAGCAGTACGACAGGGATGGATGAGCAGTTCTTC.

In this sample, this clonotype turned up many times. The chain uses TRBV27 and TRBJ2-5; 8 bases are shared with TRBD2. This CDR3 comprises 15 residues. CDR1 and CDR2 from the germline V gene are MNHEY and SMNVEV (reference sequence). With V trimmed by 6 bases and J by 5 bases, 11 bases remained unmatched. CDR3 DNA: TGTGCCAGCAGAGCTGCGGGGGGAGGAGGGGAGACCCAGTACTTC. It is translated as CASRAAGGGGETQYF.

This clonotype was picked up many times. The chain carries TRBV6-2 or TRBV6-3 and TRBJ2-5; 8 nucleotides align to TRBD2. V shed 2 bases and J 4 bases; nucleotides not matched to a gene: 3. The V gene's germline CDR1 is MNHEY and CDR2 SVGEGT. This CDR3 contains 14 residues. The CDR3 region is CASSYSGSRETQYF. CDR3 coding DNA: TGTGCCAGCAGTTACAGCGGGAGTCGAGAGACCCAGTACTTC.

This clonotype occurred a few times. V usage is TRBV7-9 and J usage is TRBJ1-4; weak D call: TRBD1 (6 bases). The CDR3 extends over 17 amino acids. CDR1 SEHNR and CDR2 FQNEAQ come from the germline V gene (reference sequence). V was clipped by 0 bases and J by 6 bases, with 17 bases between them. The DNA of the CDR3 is TGTGCCAGCAGCTTAGCGGTTGTTGGGGGCGAGGATGAAAAACTGTTTTTT. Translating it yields CASSLAVVGGEDEKLFF.

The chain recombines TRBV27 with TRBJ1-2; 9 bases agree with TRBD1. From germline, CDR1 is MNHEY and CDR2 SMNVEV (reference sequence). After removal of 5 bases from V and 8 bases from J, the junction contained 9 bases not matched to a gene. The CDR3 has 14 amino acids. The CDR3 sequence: CASSPRTGERGYTF. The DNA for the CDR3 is TGTGCCAGCAGTCCACGGACAGGGGAGCGAGGCTACACCTTC.

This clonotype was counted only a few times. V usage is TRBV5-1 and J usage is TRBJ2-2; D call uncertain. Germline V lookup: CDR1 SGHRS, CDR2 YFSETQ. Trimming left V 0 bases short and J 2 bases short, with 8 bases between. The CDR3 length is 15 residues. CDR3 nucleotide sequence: TGCGCCAGCAGCTTGGAAGGCCCTAACACCGGGGAGCTGTTTTTT. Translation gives CASSLEGPNTGELFF.

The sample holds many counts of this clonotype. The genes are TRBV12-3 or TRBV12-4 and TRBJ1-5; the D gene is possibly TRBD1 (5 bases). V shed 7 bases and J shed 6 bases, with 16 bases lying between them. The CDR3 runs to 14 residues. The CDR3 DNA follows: TGTGCCAGCATCCGGACCGGGGCAAGTCAGCCCCAGCATTTT. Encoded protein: CASIRTGASQPQHF.